This T cell receptor beta chain came from a study of technical replicates of blood from several donors. The CDR3 has 14 amino acids. Trimming removed 5 bases from V and 1 base from J, with 9 bases in between. The germline gives CDR1 MNHNS, CDR2 SASEGT. The data were produced by immunoSEQ multiplex PCR, yet TCRdb's version contains in-frame clones alone and is incomplete. There are 80,000 to 90,000 clones in the sample; 85% to 95% occur only once, and 0.25% to 0.3% lies in the top ten. The chain couples TRBV6-1 to TRBJ1-5; D not resolved. This clonotype was obtained from a human donor in good health. Sequencing was carried out using T cells isolated from PBMCs. CDR3 DNA sequence: TGTGCCAGCAGTTCCCTTTCGAGCAATCAGCCCCAGCATTTT. Its translation is CASSSLSSNQPQHF.